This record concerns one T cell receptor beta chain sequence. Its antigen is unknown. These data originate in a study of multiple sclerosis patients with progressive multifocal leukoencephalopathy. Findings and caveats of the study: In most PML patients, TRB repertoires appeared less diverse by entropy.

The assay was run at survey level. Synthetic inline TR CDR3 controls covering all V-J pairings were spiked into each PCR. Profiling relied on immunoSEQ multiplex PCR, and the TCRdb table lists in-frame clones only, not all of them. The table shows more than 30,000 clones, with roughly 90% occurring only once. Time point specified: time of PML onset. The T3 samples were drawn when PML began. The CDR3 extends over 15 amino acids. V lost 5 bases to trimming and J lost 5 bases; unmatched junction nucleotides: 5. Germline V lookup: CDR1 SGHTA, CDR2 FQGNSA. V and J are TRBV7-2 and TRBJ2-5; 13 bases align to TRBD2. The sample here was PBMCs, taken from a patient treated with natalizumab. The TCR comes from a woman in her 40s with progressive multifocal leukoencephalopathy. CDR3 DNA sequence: TGTGCCAGCAGCGCACCGGGACTAGCGGGGGAGACCCAGTACTTC. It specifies CASSAPGLAGETQYF.